This is a list of T cell receptor beta chains from one sample in a study of OX40 agonist ivuxolimab in advanced cancers. Sequencing used immunoSEQ multiplex PCR; TCRdb keeps in-frame clones, though not all of them. Among roughly 73,000 clones listed, 84% were seen once. The sequencing used CD4+ or CD8+ T cells sorted from blood, collected in a trial of the OX40 agonist ivuxolimab. The receptors here all came from an adult with an advanced solid tumor such as melanoma, head and neck, liver or kidney cancer. Each CDR3 is given with its conserved first and last residue. D genes are given only for firm matches. The listing skips clone size in some rows; elsewhere it reads once, few, many or a size class.

abundance	d_gene	v_gene	j_gene	CDR3nt	CDR3aa
-	-	TRBV19	TRBJ1-6	TGTGCCAGTAGTAGGGCCAGGGAGGGTCGTATATCACCCCTCCACTTT	CASSRAREGRISPLHF
-	-	TRBV11-2	TRBJ2-5	TGTGCCAGCAGCGGGAGGGGGATGGAGACCCAGTACTTC	CASSGRGMETQYF
-	-	TRBV28	TRBJ1-1	TGTGCCAGCATAAGAAGTAGAGGCGTGGGGAACACTGAAGCTTTCTTT	CASIRSRGVGNTEAFF
-	TRBD2	TRBV27	TRBJ2-5	TGTGCCAGCAGTACCCAGACTAGCGGCCAAGAGACCCAGTACTTC	CASSTQTSGQETQYF
-	TRBD2	TRBV11-3	TRBJ2-5	TGTGCCAGCAGCCGCGGGACTAGCGCTACAGAGACCCGGTACTTC	CASSRGTSATETRYF
-	-	TRBV6-5	TRBJ1-1	TGTGCCAGCATTACAGCGAACACTGAAGCTTTCTTT	CASITANTEAFF
-	TRBD1	TRBV28	TRBJ1-4	TGTGCCAGCAGTCGACAGGGGATTGATGAAAAACTGTTTTTT	CASSRQGIDEKLFF
-	-	TRBV19	TRBJ1-5	TGTGCCAGTAGTATAGATCGGGCAATCGGCAATCAGCCCCAGCATTTT	CASSIDRAIGNQPQHF
-	-	TRBV6-6	TRBJ1-5	TGTGCCAGCAGGCAGGGTGAAAGCAATCAGCCCCAGCATTTT	CASRQGESNQPQHF
-	-	TRBV30	TRBJ2-6	TGTGCCTGGACTACAGGAGCCAACGTCCTGACTTTC	CAWTTGANVLTF
-	TRBD1	TRBV27	TRBJ1-2	TGTGCCAGCAGTCCAGGGGACAGGCGGGGTCAGGGCAACACCTTC	CASSPGDRRGQGNTF
-	-	TRBV5-1	TRBJ1-5	TGCGCCAGCAGCCCGGGTGGTCGCAGCAATCAGCCCCAGCATTTT	CASSPGGRSNQPQHF
-	-	TRBV28	TRBJ2-7	TGTGCCAGCAGTCACCCTGTATGGGGCCGGGACTACGAGCAGTACTTC	CASSHPVWGRDYEQYF
-	-	TRBV7-2	TRBJ1-5	TGTGCCAGCAGCTTAGGAGGATACAATCAGCCCCAGCATTTT	CASSLGGYNQPQHF
-	TRBD1	TRBV7-2	TRBJ1-3	TGTGCCAGCAGCTATCAAACACAGGGGATGGCTGGAAACACCATATATTTT	CASSYQTQGMAGNTIYF
-	-	TRBV5-5	TRBJ1-5	TGTGCCAGCAGCTTGGGGACCAACGGGGATCAGCCCCAGCATTTT	CASSLGTNGDQPQHF
-	TRBD1	TRBV18	TRBJ2-2	TGTGCCAGCTCACCACTGACAGGGAGCACCGGGGAGCTGTTTTTT	CASSPLTGSTGELFF
-	-	TRBV5-1	TRBJ2-7	TGCGCCAGCAGCTTGCAACCGGGACCCTACGAGCAGTACTTC	CASSLQPGPYEQYF
-	TRBD1	TRBV5-1	TRBJ2-2	TGCGCCAGCAGCCCCAGACAGGGTGGGAACACCGGGGAGCTGTTTTTT	CASSPRQGGNTGELFF
-	TRBD1	TRBV5-5	TRBJ1-2	TGTGCCAGCAGCTTGAACGCCGGACAGGGAATGTATGGCTACACCTTC	CASSLNAGQGMYGYTF
few	-	TRBV5-1	TRBJ2-4	TGCGCCAGCAGTCGAGGAAGGGGCAATCCCACCATTCAGTACTTC	CASSRGRGNPTIQYF
-	-	TRBV7-2	TRBJ2-1	TGTGCCAGCAGCTTAGAACGGCAGGGCCTATACAATGAGCAGTTCTTC	CASSLERQGLYNEQFF
-	TRBD1	TRBV18	TRBJ1-6	TGTGCCAGCTCGCGGGACAGCGGGTCACCCCTCCACTTT	CASSRDSGSPLHF
-	-	TRBV5-6	TRBJ1-2	TGTGCCAGCAGCTTTCGGGGGGCCTATGGCTACACCTTC	CASSFRGAYGYTF
-	-	TRBV6-1	TRBJ1-5	TGTGCCAGCAGGGGCGGCTCCTATAGCAATCAGCCCCAGCATTTT	CASRGGSYSNQPQHF
-	-	TRBV15	TRBJ1-5	TGTGCCACAAGGGGGGCGGGTCAGCCCCAGCATTTT	CATRGAGQPQHF
few	-	TRBV5-4	TRBJ2-1	TGTGCCAGCAGCTTGGGCGGGGTGGCCTACAATGAGCAGTTCTTC	CASSLGGVAYNEQFF
-	-	TRBV9	TRBJ2-1	TGTGCCAGCAGCGTAGCCACAGCGCCTAAGCAGTTCTTC	CASSVATAPKQFF